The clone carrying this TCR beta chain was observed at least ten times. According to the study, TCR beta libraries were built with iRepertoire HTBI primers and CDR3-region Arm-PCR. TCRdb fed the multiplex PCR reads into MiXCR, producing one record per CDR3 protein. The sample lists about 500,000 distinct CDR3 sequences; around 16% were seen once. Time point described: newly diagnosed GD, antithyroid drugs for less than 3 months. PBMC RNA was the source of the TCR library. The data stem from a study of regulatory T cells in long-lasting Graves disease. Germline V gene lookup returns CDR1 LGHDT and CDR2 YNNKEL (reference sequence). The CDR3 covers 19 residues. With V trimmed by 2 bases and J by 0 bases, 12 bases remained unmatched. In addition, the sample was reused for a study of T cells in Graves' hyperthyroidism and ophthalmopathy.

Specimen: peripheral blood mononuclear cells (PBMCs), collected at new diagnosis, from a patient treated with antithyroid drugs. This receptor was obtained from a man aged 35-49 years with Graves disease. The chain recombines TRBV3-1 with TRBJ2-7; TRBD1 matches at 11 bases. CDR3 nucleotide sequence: TGTGCCAGCAGCCAACTTCCCTCCGTCGGGACAGGGGGCTCCTACGAGCAGTACTTC. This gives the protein CASSQLPSVGTGGSYEQYF.